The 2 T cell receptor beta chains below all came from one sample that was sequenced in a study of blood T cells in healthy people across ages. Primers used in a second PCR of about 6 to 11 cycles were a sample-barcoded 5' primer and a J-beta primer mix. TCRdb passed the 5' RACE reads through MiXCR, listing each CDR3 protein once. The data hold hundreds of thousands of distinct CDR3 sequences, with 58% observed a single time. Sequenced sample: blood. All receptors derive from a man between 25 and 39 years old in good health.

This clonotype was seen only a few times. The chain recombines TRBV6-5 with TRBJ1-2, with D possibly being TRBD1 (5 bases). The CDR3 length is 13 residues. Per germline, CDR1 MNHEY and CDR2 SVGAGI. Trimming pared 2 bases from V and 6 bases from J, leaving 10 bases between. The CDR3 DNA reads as TGTGCCAGCAGTTACATGGGAGGGGATGGCTACACCTTC. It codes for CASSYMGGDGYTF.

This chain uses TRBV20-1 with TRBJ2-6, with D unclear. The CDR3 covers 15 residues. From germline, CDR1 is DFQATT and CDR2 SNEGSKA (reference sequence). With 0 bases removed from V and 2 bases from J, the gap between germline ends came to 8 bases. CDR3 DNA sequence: TGCAGTGCTAGAGATGGAACAGCTGGGGCCAACGTCCTGACTTTC. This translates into CSARDGTAGANVLTF.